One and the same sample provided the 12 T cell receptor beta chains below, sequenced in a study of early T cells in non-severe SARS-CoV-2 infection (dated by TCRdb to the early 2020s). The library was produced with 5' RACE. Instrument on record: NextSeq 500. TCRdb reanalyzed the raw reads on its own, using fastp at Q25 for trimming and MiXCR for clone calling, and kept in-frame beta chains. When rows share a CDR3 protein, they turn into one entry using the most common DNA and genes. This sample gives 50,000 to 60,000 distinct CDR3 sequences in total; about 6.2% of them show up just once. 3.9% of the sample is held by the ten biggest clonotypes. Sequences were obtained from whole blood. These receptors all come from an adult who was a healthcare worker with PCR-confirmed SARS-CoV-2 infection or an uninfected control (not recorded which).

This clonotype turned up a few times. The chain links TRBV12-5 to TRBJ2-5; D is perhaps TRBD1 (6 bases). The CDR3 runs to 15 residues. Deletions cut 3 bases from V and 5 bases from J, with 16 bases between. Germline-derived CDR1 and CDR2 are LGHNT and FRNRAP. CDR3 residues: CASGFSLQGDETQYF. The CDR3 nucleotides read TGTGCTAGTGGTTTCTCTTTACAGGGCGACGAGACCCAGTACTTC.

The sample holds many counts of this clonotype. No DNA is shown, since the ends of the CDR3 on it are uncertain; the CDR3 is the one TCRdb lists. V and J are TRBV29-1 and TRBJ2-1; TRBD2 is the table's D call and was not checked against the DNA. The CDR3 contains 14 residues when both ends are counted. The germline gives CDR1 SQVTM, CDR2 ANQGSEA. The chain's CDR3 is CSVAPGTAPGVEFF.

V and J are TRBV20-1 and TRBJ1-5; D unresolved. Trimming pared 0 bases from V and 3 bases from J, leaving 3 bases between. The CDR3 runs to 12 residues. CDR1 is DFQATT and CDR2 is SNEGSKA in the germline V gene (reference sequence). The CDR3 DNA is TGCAGTGCTAGAGAGGCCAATCAGCCCCAGCATTTT. This codes for CSAREANQPQHF.

J is TRBJ1-1 and V is TRBV4-3, with D hard to call. Germline V gives CDR1 LGHNA, CDR2 YSLEER. This CDR3 has 14 residues. V shed 4 bases and J shed 4 bases, with 13 bases lying between them. The CDR3, as DNA: TGCGCCAGCAGCCTCCACGCGGGTATCACTGAAGCTTTCTTT. Translation: CASSLHAGITEAFF.

The chain's CDR3 is CASWGDSTDTQYF. In DNA form, the CDR3 reads TGTGCCAGCTGGGGGGACAGCACAGATACGCAGTATTTT. V gene TRBV28 combines with J gene TRBJ2-3, with D possibly being TRBD2 (6 bases). CDR3 size: 13 residues. V shed 8 bases and J shed 0 bases, with 9 bases lying between them. Germline V gives CDR1 MDHEN, CDR2 SYDVKM.

This clonotype has just one count. The chain couples TRBV14 to TRBJ1-4, with 11 bases identical to TRBD1. This CDR3 region has 17 residues. Losses at the gene ends were 4 bases for V and 3 bases for J; bases not matched to a gene: 7. Germline CDR1 reads SGHDN; CDR2 reads FVKESK. The CDR3 sequence is CASSPRGQGAANEKLFF. CDR3 in DNA: TGTGCCAGCAGCCCTAGAGGACAGGGGGCAGCTAATGAAAAACTGTTTTTT.

There are many counts of this clonotype. The chain carries TRBV28 and TRBJ1-2; 7 bases agree with TRBD1. Germline lookup yields CDR1 MDHEN and CDR2 SYDVKM. The CDR3 runs 14 residues. Germline trimming cut 1 base from V and 8 bases from J; bases unmatched to any gene: 7. CDR3 DNA: TGTGCCAGCAGTTTATCGGCAGGGGGAAGGGGCTACACCTTC. Translating it yields CASSLSAGGRGYTF.

The sample holds many counts of this clonotype. The chain has TRBV20-1 and TRBJ2-3; possibly TRBD2 for D (6 bases). Germline V gene lookup returns CDR1 DFQATT and CDR2 SNEGSKA (reference sequence). The CDR3 extends over 13 amino acids. Trimming stripped 5 bases from V and 6 bases from J, with 15 bases between. The CDR3 DNA reads TGCAGTGCTCGGGCTGTGGGAGGCGATACGCAGTATTTT. This sequence encodes CSARAVGGDTQYF.

This clonotype was found many times. The rearrangement uses TRBV5-1 and TRBJ1-2; TRBD1 matches 8 bases. With V trimmed by 0 bases and J by 0 bases, 1 base remained unmatched. The CDR3 is 15 residues long. Germline loops: CDR1 SGHRS, CDR2 YFSETQ. The CDR3 reads CASSLETGANYGYTF. As DNA, the CDR3 is TGCGCCAGCAGCTTGGAGACAGGGGCTAACTATGGCTACACCTTC.

The rearrangement links TRBV6-5 to TRBJ2-3; 7 bases line up with TRBD2. Germline CDR1 and CDR2: MNHEY and SVGAGI. This CDR3 is 17 amino acids long. The junction had 10 bases not matched to a gene; V was cut back by 2 bases and J by 2 bases. CDR3 in DNA: TGTGCCAGCAGTTACACCCGACTAGCCGCCGTCACAGATACGCAGTATTTT. Translated, it gives CASSYTRLAAVTDTQYF.

The rearrangement uses TRBV5-4 and TRBJ2-1; D may correspond to TRBD1 or TRBD2 (5 bases each). V was pared by 3 bases and J by 6 bases, with 16 bases between. Germline CDR1 is SGHNT and CDR2 is YYREEE (reference sequence). The CDR3 has 15 residues. CDR3 DNA: TGTGCCAGCAGCTCGATCGAGGGGCGGGCCAATGAGCAGTTCTTC. It yields the protein CASSSIEGRANEQFF.

This clonotype came up many times. The chain recombines TRBV6-5 with TRBJ1-1, with a tentative D call TRBD1 (5 bases). Germline V gene data show CDR1 as MNHEY and CDR2 as SVGAGI. There are 14 residues in the CDR3. V was clipped by 6 bases and J by 0 bases, with 11 bases between them. CDR3 bases: TGTGCCAGCAGCTGGGGCGACTTGAACACTGAAGCTTTCTTT. It translates to CASSWGDLNTEAFF.